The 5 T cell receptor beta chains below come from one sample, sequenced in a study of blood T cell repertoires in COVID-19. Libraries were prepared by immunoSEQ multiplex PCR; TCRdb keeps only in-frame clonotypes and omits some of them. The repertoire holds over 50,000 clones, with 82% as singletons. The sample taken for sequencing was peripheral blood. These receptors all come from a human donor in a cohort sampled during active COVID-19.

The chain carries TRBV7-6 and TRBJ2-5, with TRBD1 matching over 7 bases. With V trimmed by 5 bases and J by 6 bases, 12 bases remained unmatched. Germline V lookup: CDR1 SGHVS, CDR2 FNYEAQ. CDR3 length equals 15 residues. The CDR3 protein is CASSKGAQVLQTQYF. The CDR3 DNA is TGTGCCAGCAGCAAGGGGGCCCAAGTCCTGCAGACCCAGTACTTC.

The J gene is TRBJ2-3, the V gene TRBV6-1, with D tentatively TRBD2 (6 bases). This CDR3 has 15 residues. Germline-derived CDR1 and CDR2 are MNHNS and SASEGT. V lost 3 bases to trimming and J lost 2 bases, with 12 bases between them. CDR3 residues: CASSDYGGSTDTQYF. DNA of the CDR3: TGTGCCAGCAGTGATTATGGGGGGTCCACAGATACGCAGTATTTT.

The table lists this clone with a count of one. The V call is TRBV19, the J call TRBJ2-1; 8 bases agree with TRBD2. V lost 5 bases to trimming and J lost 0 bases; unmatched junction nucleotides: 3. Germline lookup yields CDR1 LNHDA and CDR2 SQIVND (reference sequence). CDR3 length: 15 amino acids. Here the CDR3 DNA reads TGTGCCAGTAGTTTACTAGCGGACTCCTACAATGAGCAGTTCTTC. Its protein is CASSLLADSYNEQFF.

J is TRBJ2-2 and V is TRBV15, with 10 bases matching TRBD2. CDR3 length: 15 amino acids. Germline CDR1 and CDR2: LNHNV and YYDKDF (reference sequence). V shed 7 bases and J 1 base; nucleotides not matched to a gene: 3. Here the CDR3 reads CATTAGGMNTGELFF. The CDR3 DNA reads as TGTGCCACCACAGCGGGAGGGATGAACACCGGGGAGCTGTTTTTT.

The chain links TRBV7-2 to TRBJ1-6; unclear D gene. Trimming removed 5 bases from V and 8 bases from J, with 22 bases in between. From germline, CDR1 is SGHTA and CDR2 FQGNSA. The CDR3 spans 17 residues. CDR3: CASSPFARDQRDSPLHF. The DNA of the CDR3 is TGTGCCAGCAGCCCCTTCGCCCGGGATCAGAGGGATTCACCCCTCCACTTT.